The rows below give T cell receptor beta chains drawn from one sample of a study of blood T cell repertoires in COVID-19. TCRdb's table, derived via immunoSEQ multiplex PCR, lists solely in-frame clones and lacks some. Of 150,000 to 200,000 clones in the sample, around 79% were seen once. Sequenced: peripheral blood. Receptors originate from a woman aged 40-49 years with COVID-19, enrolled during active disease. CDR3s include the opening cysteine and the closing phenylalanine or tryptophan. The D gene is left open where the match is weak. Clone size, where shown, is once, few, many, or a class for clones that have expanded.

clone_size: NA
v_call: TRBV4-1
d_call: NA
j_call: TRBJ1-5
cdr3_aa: CASSQGPGVRNQPQHF
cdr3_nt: TGCGCCAGCAGCCAAGGCCCGGGGGTGCGAAATCAGCCCCAGCATTTT

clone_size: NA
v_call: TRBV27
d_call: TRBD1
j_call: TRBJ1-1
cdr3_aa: CASSSGQVLLNTEAFF
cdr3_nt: TGTGCCAGCAGTTCCGGACAGGTGCTTTTGAACACTGAAGCTTTCTTT

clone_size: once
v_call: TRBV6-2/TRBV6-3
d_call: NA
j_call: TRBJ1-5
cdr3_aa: CASSFQGMEIISNQPQHF
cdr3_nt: TGTGCCAGCAGTTTTCAGGGGATGGAAATAATTAGCAATCAGCCCCAGCATTTT

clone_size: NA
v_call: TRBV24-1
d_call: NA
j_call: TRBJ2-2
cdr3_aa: CATSDSDSGTGELFF
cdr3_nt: TGTGCCACCAGTGATTCGGACAGTGGCACCGGGGAGCTGTTTTTT

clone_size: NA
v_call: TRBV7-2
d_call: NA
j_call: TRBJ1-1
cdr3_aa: CASSRRADTEAFF
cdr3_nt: TGTGCCAGCAGCCGCAGGGCGGACACTGAAGCTTTCTTT

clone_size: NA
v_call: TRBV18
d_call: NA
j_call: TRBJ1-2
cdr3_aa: CASSPGQIYGYTF
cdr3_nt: TGTGCCAGCTCTCCAGGACAGATCTATGGCTACACCTTC

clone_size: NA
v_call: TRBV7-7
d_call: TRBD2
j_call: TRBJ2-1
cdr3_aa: CASSASGSSYNEQFF
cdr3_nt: TGTGCCAGCAGCGCTAGCGGGAGCTCCTACAATGAGCAGTTCTTC

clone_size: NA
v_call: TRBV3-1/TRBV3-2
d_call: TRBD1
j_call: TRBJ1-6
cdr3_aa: CASSLGQGGSPLHF
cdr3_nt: TGTGCCAGCAGCCTGGGACAGGGAGGATCACCCCTCCACTTT

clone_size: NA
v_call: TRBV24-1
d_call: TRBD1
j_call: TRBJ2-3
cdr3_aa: CATSDVGGGADTQYF
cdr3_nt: TGTGCCACCAGTGATGTAGGGGGCGGCGCAGATACGCAGTATTTT

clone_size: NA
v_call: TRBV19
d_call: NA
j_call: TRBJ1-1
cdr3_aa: CASSITRNTEAFF
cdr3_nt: TGTGCCAGTAGTATTACGAGGAACACTGAAGCTTTCTTT

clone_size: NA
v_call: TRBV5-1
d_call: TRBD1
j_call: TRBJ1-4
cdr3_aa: CASSRDRSSDDEKLFF
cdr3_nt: TGCGCCAGCAGCCGGGACAGGTCTTCCGATGATGAAAAACTGTTTTTT

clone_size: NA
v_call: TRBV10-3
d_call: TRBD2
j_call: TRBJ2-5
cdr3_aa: CAIGGLAGQETQYF
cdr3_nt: TGTGCCATCGGAGGACTAGCGGGACAAGAGACCCAGTACTTC

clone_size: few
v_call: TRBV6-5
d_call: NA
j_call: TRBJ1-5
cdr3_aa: CASSYSRANSNQPQHF
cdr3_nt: TGTGCCAGCAGTTACTCGCGGGCTAATAGCAATCAGCCCCAGCATTTT

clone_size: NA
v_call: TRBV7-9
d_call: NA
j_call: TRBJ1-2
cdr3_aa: CASSLASGTTNYGYTF
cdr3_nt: TGTGCCAGCAGCTTAGCGTCCGGGACAACTAACTATGGCTACACCTTC

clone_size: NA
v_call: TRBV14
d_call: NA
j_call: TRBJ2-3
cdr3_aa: CASSQVTSTDTQYF
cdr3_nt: TGTGCCAGCAGCCAAGTGACTAGCACAGATACGCAGTATTTT

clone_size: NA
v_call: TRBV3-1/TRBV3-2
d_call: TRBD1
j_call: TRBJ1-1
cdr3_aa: CASSQPPGGTAFF
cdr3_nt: TGTGCCAGCAGCCAACCTCCAGGGGGCACAGCTTTCTTT

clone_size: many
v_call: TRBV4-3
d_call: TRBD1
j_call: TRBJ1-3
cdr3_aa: CASSQDRGISGNTIYF
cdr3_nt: TGCGCCAGCAGCCAAGACAGGGGGATCTCTGGAAACACCATATATTTT

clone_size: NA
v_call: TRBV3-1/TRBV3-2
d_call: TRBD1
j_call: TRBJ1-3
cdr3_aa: CASSRIGQASGNTIYF
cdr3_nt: TGTGCCAGCAGCCGTATCGGACAGGCCTCTGGAAACACCATATATTTT

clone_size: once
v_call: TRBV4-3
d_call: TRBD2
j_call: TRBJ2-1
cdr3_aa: CASSRSTGGYNEQFF
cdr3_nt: TGCGCCAGCAGCCGGTCGACGGGAGGCTACAATGAGCAGTTCTTC

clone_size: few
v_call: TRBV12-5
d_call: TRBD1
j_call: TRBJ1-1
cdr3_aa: CASGLSTGDTEAFF
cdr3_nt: TGTGCTAGTGGTTTATCAACAGGGGACACTGAAGCTTTCTTT

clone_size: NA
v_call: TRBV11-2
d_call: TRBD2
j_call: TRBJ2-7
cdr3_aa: CASSLVILAGNYEQYF
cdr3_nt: TGTGCCAGCAGCTTAGTTATCCTAGCGGGGAACTACGAGCAGTACTTC

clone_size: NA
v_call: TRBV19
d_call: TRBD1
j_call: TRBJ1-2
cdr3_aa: CASSAYGTGDGYTF
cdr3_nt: TGTGCCAGTAGTGCATACGGGACAGGTGATGGCTACACCTTC

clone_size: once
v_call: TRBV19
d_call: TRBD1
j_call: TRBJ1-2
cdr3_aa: CASRGTANYGYTF
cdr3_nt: TGTGCCAGTAGGGGGACAGCTAACTATGGCTACACCTTC

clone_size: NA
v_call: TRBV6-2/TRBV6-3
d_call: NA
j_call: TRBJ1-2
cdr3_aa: CASSYRGGGPGFALYGYTF
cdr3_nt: TGTGCCAGCAGTTACCGAGGAGGAGGGCCCGGCTTTGCCCTTTATGGCTACACCTTC

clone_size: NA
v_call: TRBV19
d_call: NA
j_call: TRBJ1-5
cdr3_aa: CASSIFPSPEQPQHF
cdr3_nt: TGTGCCAGTAGTATATTTCCCAGTCCGGAGCAGCCCCAGCATTTT

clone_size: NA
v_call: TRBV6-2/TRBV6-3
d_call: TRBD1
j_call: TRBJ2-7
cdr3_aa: CASSYWGQELGEQYF
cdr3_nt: TGTGCCAGCAGTTACTGGGGACAGGAGCTCGGAGAGCAGTACTTC

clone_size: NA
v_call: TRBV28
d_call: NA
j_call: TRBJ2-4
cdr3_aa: CASSSRVRLGRAKNIQYF
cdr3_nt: TGTGCCAGCAGCTCTCGGGTCAGATTAGGAAGGGCCAAAAACATTCAGTACTTC

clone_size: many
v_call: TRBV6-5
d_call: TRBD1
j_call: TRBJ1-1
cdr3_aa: CASSPRTGVNTEAFF
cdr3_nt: TGTGCCAGCAGTCCGCGGACAGGGGTGAACACTGAAGCTTTCTTT

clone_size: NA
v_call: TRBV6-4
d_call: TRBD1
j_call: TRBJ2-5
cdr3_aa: CASSDSRVRQGHGQETQYF
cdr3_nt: TGTGCCAGCAGTGACTCGCGGGTACGACAGGGCCACGGACAAGAGACCCAGTACTTC

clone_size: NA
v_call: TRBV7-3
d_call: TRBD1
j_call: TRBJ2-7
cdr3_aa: CASRLWDRGYEQYF
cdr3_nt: TGTGCCAGCCGACTTTGGGACAGGGGCTACGAGCAGTACTTC

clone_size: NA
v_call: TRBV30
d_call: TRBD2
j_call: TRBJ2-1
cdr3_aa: CALERDSNEQFF
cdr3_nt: TGTGCCCTAGAGCGGGACTCGAATGAGCAGTTCTTC

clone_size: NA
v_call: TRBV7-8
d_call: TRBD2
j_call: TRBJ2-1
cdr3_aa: CASIVQRGGISDEQFF
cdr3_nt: TGTGCCAGCATCGTCCAGCGGGGGGGCATATCGGATGAGCAGTTCTTC

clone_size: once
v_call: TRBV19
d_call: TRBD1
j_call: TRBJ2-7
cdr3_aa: CASSISGTGLSEQYF
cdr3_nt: TGTGCCAGTAGTATCTCCGGGACAGGGCTGTCCGAGCAGTACTTC

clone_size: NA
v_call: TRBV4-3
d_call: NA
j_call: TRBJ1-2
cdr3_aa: CASSQDRGRGYTF
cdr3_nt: TGCGCCAGCAGCCAAGACAGGGGACGCGGCTACACCTTC

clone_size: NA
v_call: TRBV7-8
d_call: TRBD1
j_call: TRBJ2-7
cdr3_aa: CASSLGWDSSSYEQYF
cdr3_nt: TGTGCCAGCAGCTTAGGATGGGACAGCTCGTCCTACGAGCAGTACTTC

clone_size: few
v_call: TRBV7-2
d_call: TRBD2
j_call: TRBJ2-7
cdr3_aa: CASSLASGGSPYEQYF
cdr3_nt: TGTGCCAGCAGCTTAGCCAGCGGGGGTTCCCCCTACGAGCAGTACTTC

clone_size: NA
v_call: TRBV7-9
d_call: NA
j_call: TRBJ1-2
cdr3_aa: CASSLMGGSVYRYTF
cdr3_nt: TGTGCCAGCAGCCTGATGGGGGGGTCGGTTTATCGCTACACCTTC

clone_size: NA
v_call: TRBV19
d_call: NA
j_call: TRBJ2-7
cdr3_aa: CASSIGGAKGYEQYF
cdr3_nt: TGTGCCAGTAGTATAGGGGGCGCTAAGGGATACGAGCAGTACTTC

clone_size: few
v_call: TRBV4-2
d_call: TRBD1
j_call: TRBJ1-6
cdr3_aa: CASSQDGQGTSPLHF
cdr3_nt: TGTGCCAGCAGCCAAGACGGACAGGGAACCTCACCCCTCCACTTT